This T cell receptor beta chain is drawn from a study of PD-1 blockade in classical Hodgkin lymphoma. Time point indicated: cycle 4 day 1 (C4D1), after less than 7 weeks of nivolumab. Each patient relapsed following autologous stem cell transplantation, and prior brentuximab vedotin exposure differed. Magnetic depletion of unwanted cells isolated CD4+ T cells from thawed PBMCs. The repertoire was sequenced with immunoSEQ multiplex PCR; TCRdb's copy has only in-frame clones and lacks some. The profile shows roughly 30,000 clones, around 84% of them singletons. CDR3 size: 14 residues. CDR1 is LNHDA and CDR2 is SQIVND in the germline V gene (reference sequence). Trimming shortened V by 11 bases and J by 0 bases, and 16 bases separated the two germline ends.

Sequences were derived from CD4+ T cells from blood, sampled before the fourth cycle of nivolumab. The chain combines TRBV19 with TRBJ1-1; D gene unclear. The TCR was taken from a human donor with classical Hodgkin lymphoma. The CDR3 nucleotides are TGTGCCTGCACCCCGACCTTATTGAACACTGAAGCTTTCTTT. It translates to CACTPTLLNTEAFF.